The T cell receptor beta chain under discussion was sequenced for a study of T cells after yellow fever vaccination (dated by TCRdb to between 2019 and 2020). Study-level background: Libraries from fractions with low cell numbers were prepared with the SMART-Seq v4 Ultra Low Input RNA kit. To follow T-cell clones before and after both primary and booster YFV17D yellow fever vaccination, bulk TCR alpha and beta repertoires underwent longitudinal sequencing. Bulk PBMC replicates and cell subsets were isolated from blood drawn at multiple timepoints before and after both primary and secondary immunization. The cohort comprised two healthy male donors, one aged 18 to 30 and one aged 30 to 40 years. The study at large found these results: Compared with the primary T-cell response, the secondary T-cell response was weaker but faster, peaking on day 5 rather than day 15. Computational filtering was required because FACS-sorted repertoires could contain abundant contaminating clonotypes from the bulk population. A small fraction of clonotypes appeared in both the CD4 and CD8 compartments, likely as a result of convergent recombination. After the booster, most of the clones that had expanded following primary vaccination were detected again (96% of CD4 and around 90% of CD8), which suggests that memory was broadly maintained. Because the study included only a couple of donors, the extent to which the findings can be generalized is limited.

The treatment or condition label for this specimen denotes: live attenuated yellow fever vaccine strain. PBMCs were isolated from peripheral blood using a standard Ficoll-Paque protocol. Dynabeads CD4 and CD8 positive selection kits were used to isolate CD4 and CD8 T-cell fractions. RNA was extracted with TriZol from bulk PBMCs, CD4 and CD8 fractions, and dextramer-positive and dextramer-negative fractions. TCR cDNA was synthesized by 5'RACE template switching, through which a universal primer site and unique molecular identifiers were introduced. Priming of cDNA synthesis was performed from both the TCR alpha and TCR beta constant segments. Two PCR steps were used to amplify libraries, with sample barcodes and sequencing adapters being added in the second step. Sequencing of the libraries was done on either Illumina HiSeq 2500 (2x100 bp) or NovaSeq (2x150 bp). The authors' analysis ran thus. Reads were demultiplexed and collapsed into UMI consensus sequences with MIGEC, and V(D)J alignment was performed with MiXCR. Clonotypes responding to the vaccine were identified with edgeR on replicate PBMC samples, with the criteria of FDR below 0.01 and a log2 fold change above 5 up to day 15. Each bulk clonotype was labeled CD4 or CD8 based on which sequenced repertoire, CD4 or CD8, contained the clonotype at higher abundance. TCRdb ran its own pipeline on the public reads, namely fastp trimming at Q25 and MiXCR clone calling, and kept in-frame beta chains. Duplicate CDR3 protein sequences are folded into a single record with the most common DNA and genes. The authors' filters were not applied to this entry. This sample gives about 69,000 distinct CDR3 sequences in total; approximately 6.2% of them show up just once. The ten largest clones capture roughly 2% of the sample.

Many counts were recorded for this clonotype. Its antigen is still unknown. Per-nucleotide qualities are absent, and no much larger clonotype sits a single base away. The CDR3 sequence holds 14 residues, the cysteine and phenylalanine included. The read is trimmed to its CDR3 DNA, 42 bases read in frame from base 1. Compared with germline, V lacks 6 bases and J lacks 11 bases; bases without a gene match: 10. For CDR1 and CDR2, the germline V gene (reference sequence) lists DFQATT and SNEGSKA. The V and J genes are TRBV20-1 and TRBJ1-6, with TRBD1 identical over 10 junction bases. This TCR was sampled from a young man who received the YFV17D yellow fever vaccine. Material: CD4+ T cells sorted from PBMCs, obtained more than 13 days after the first yellow fever vaccination. The encoded CDR3 is CSAPKGQGLAPLHF. The sequenced DNA is TGCAGTGCGCCCAAGGGACAGGGGTTGGCACCCCTCCACTTT.